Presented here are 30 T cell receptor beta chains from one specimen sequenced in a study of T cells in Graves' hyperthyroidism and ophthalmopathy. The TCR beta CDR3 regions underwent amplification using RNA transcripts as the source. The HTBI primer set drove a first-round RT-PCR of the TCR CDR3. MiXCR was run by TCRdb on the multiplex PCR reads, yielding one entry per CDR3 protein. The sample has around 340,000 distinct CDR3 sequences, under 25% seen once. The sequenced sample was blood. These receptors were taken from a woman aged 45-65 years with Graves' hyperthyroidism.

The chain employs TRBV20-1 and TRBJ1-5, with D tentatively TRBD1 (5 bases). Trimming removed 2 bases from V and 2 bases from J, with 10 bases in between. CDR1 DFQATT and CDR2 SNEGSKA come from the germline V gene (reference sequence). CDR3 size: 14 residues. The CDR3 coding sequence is TGCAGTGCTAGACTTCAGGGTCGCAATCAGCCCCAGCATTTT. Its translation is CSARLQGRNQPQHF.

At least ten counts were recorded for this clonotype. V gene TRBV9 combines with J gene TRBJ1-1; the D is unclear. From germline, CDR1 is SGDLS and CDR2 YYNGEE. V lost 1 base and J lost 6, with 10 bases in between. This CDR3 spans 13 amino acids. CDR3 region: CASSVSRSAEAFF. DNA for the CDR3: TGTGCCAGCAGCGTATCCCGTTCGGCTGAAGCTTTCTTT.

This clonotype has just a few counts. The CDR3 DNA reads as TGTGCCAGCAGCCCTGCGCGGTTCTATGGCTACACCTTC. It codes for CASSPARFYGYTF. The chain couples TRBV14 to TRBJ1-2, with D hard to call. The CDR3 length is 13 residues. The V end was cut by 4 bases, the J end by 4 bases, with 10 bases between. Germline V lookup: CDR1 SGHDN, CDR2 FVKESK.

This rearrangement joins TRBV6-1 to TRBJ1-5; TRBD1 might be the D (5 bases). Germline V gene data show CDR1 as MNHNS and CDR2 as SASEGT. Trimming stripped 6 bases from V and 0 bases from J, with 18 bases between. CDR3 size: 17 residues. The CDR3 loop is CASRGGPGQNSNQPQHF. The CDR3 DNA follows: TGTGCCAGCAGGGGTGGGCCGGGGCAGAATAGCAATCAGCCCCAGCATTTT.

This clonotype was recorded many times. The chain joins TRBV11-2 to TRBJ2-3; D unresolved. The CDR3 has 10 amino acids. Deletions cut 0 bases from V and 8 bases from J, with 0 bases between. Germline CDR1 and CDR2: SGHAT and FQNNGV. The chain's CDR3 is CASSLDTQYF. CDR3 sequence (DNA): TGTGCCAGCAGCTTAGATACGCAGTATTTT.

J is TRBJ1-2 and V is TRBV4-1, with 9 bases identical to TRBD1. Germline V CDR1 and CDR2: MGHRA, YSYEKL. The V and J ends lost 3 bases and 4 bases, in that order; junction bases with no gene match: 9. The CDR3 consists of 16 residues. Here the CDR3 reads CASSQPGQGFSYGYTF. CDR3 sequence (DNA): TGCGCCAGCAGCCAGCCGGGACAGGGTTTTAGCTATGGCTACACCTTC.

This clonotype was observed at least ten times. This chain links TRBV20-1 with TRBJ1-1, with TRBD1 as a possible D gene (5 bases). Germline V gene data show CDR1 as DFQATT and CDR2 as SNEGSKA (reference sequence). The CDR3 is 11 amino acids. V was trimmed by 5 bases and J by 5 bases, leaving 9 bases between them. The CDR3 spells CSAWGVTEAFF. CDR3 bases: TGCAGTGCTTGGGGGGTGACTGAAGCTTTCTTT.

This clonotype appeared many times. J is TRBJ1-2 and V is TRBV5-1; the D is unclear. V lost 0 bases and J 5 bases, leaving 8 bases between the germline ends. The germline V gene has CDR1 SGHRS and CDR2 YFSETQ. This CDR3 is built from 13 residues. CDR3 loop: CASSLGTAYGYTF. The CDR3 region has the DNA TGCGCCAGCAGCTTGGGAACCGCGTATGGCTACACCTTC.

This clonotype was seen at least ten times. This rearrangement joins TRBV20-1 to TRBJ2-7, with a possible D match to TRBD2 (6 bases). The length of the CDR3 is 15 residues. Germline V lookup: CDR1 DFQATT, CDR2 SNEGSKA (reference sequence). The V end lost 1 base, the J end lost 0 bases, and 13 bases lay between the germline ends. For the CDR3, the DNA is TGCAGTGCTAGAGCCCCAGCGGGCTCCTCCTACGAGCAGTACTTC. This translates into CSARAPAGSSYEQYF.

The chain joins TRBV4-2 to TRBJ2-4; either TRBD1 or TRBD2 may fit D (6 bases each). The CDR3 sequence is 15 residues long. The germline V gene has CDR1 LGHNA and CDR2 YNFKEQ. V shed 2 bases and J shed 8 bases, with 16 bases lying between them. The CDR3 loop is CASSQSPSRGHIQYF. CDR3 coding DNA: TGTGCCAGCAGCCAATCTCCTTCTCGGGGGCACATTCAGTACTTC.

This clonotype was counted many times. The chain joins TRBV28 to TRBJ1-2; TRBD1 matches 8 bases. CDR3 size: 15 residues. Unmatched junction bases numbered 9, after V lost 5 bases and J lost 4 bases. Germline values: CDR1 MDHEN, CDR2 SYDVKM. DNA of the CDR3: TGTGCCAGCAGTCCCCGGGGACAGGCATCCTATGGCTACACCTTC. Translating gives CASSPRGQASYGYTF.

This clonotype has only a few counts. DNA of the CDR3: TGCGCCAGCAGCTTGGACGGTGGGGGATCCCATGATACGCAGTATTTT. Encoded protein: CASSLDGGGSHDTQYF. This chain joins TRBV5-1 and TRBJ2-3; TRBD1 or TRBD2 may be the D gene (5 bases each). The CDR3 is 16 amino acids. The ends were cut back, 0 bases at V and 6 bases at J, with 17 bases in the middle. CDR1 and CDR2 (germline): SGHRS, YFSETQ.

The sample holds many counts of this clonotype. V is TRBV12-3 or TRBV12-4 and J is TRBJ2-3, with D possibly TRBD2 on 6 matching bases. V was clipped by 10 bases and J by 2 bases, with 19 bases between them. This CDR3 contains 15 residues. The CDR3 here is CAIPLGRGTTDTQYF. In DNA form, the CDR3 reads TGTGCCATCCCACTGGGGCGGGGAACCACAGATACGCAGTATTTT.

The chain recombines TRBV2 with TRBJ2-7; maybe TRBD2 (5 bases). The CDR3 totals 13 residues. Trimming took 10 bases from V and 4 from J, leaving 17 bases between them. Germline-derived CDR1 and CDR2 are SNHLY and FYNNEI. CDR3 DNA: TGTGCCACCTCGACGGCCCGGGAATACGAGCAGTACTTC. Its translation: CATSTAREYEQYF.

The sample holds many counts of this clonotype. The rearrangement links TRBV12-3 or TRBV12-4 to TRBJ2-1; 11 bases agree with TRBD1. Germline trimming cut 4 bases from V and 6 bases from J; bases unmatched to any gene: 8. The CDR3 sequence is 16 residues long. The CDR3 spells CASSSTGTGGGNEQFF. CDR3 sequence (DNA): TGTGCCAGCAGTTCAACCGGGACAGGGGGAGGCAATGAGCAGTTCTTC.

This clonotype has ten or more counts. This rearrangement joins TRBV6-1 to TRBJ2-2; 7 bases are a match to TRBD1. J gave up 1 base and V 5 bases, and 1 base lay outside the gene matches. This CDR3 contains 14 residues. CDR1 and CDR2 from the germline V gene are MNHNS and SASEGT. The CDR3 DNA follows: TGTGCCAGCAGTCGGGACAGGAACACCGGGGAGCTGTTTTTT. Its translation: CASSRDRNTGELFF.

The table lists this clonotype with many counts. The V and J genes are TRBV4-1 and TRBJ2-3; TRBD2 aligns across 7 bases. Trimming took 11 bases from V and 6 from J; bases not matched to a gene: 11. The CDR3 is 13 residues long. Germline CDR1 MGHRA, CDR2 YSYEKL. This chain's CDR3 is CAGGRGLRDTQYF. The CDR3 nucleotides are TGCGCCGGGGGAAGGGGACTAAGGGATACGCAGTATTTT.

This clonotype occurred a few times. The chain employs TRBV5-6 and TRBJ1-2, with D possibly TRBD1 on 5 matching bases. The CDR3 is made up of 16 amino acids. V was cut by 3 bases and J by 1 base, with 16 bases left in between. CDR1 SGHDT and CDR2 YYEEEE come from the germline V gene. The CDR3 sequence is CASSSLPGAGNYGYTF. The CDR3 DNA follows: TGTGCCAGCAGCTCTTTACCCGGGGCGGGTAACTATGGCTACACCTTC. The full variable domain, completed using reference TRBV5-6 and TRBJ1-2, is DAGVTQSPTHLIKTRGQQVTLRCSPKSGHDTVSWYQQALGQGPQFIFQYYEEEERQRGNFPDRFSGHQFPNYSSELNVNALLLGDSALYLCASSSLPGAGNYGYTFGSGTRLTVV.

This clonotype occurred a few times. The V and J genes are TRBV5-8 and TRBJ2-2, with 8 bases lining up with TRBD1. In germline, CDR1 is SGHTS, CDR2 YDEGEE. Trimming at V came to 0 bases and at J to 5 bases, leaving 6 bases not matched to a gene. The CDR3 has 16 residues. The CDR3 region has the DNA TGTGCCAGCAGCTTGGCAGGGGGCCAGGGGACCGGGGAGCTGTTTTTT. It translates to CASSLAGGQGTGELFF.

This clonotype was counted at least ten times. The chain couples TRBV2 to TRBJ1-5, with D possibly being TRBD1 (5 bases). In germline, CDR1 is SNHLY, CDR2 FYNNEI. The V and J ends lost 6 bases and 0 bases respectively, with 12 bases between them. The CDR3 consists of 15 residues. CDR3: CASSPGPSSNQPQHF. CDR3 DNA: TGTGCCAGCAGCCCGGGACCTTCTAGCAATCAGCCCCAGCATTTT.

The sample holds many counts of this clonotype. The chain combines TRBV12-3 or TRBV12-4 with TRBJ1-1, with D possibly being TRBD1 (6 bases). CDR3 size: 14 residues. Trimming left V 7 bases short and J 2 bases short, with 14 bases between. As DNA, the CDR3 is TGTGCCAGCATCCCCGGGACACCAAACACTGAAGCTTTCTTT. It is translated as CASIPGTPNTEAFF.

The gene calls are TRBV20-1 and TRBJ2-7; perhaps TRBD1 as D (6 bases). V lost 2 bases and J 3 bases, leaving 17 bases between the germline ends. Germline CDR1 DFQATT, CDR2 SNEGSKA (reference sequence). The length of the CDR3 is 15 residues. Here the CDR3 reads CSARTGSPSNYEQYF. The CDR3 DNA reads TGCAGTGCTAGAACAGGGTCCCCATCAAACTACGAGCAGTACTTC.

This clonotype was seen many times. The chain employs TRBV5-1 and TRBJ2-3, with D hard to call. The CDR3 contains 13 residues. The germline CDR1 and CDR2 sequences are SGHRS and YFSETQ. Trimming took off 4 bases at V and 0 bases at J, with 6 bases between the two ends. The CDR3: CASSTLSTDTQYF. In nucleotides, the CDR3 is TGCGCCAGCAGCACCCTAAGCACAGATACGCAGTATTTT.

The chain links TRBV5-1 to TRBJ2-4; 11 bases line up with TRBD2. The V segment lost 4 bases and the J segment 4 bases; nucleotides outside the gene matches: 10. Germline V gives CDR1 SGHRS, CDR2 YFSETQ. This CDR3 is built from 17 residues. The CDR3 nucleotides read TGCGCCAGCAGCCCTAGGGGGACTAGCGGTCCGAAAAACATTCAGTACTTC. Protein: CASSPRGTSGPKNIQYF.

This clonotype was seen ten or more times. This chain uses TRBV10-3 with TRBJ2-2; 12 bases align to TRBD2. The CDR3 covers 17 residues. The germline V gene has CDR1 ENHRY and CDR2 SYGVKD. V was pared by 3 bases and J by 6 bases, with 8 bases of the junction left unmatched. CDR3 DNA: TGTGCCATCAGTGAATCAAAACTAGCGGGAGGATCCGGGGAGCTGTTTTTT. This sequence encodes CAISESKLAGGSGELFF.

CDR3: CASSLDRGSLTYEQYF. Written as DNA, the CDR3 is TGTGCCAGCAGCTTAGATCGGGGATCCCTTACCTACGAGCAGTACTTC. The V call is TRBV7-9, the J call TRBJ2-7; weak D call: TRBD2 (5 bases). The CDR3 covers 16 residues. Germline values: CDR1 SEHNR, CDR2 FQNEAQ (reference sequence). V was shortened by 1 base and J by 2 bases, with 15 bases between the two germline ends.

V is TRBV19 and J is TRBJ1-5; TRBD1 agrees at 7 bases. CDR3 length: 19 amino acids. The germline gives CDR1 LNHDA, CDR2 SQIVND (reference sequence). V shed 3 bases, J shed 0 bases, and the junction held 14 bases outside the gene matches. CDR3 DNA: TGTGCCAGTAGTATCTCTGGGACAGTGCAACCAAATAGCAATCAGCCCCAGCATTTT. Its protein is CASSISGTVQPNSNQPQHF.

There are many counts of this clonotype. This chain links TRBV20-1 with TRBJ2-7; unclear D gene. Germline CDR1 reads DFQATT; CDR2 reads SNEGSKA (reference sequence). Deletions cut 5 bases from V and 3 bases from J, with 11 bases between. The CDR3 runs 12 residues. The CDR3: CSADPNNYEQYF. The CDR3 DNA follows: TGCAGTGCTGATCCGAATAACTACGAGCAGTACTTC.

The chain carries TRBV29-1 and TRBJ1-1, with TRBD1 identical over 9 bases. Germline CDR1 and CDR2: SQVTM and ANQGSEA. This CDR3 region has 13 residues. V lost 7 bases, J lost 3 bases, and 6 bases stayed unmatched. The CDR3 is CSAIGTGHTEAFF. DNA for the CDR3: TGCAGCGCTATCGGGACAGGGCACACTGAAGCTTTCTTT.

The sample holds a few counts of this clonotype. The CDR3 nucleotides read TGTGCCAGTAGTATAGATGTTGGAGGGGGCGCGGTTTGGCGGACCGGGGAGCTGTTTTTT. As protein: CASSIDVGGGAVWRTGELFF. The gene calls are TRBV19 and TRBJ2-2, with D possibly TRBD1 on 7 matching bases. The CDR3 is 20 amino acids. V lost 0 bases to trimming and J lost 5 bases, with 25 bases between them. Germline V lookup: CDR1 LNHDA, CDR2 SQIVND (reference sequence).